This T cell receptor (beta chain) was recorded in a study of T cell repertoires in cytomegalovirus infection. Whole-study context: Public TCR beta signatures marked donors with CMV infection and the matching HLA.

As concerns this clonotype: Antigen unknown.

CDR1 is KGHDR, CDR2 SFDVKD, per germline. V was pared by 7 bases and J by 9 bases, with 6 bases of the junction left unmatched. The CDR3 has 14 residues. Points from the study as a whole: Predominance within the ex vivo response was attributable to HLA-C-restricted CMV-specific TCR beta clonotypes. Pooled public TCR beta family frequency picked out CMV carriers with the relevant HLA.

TCRdb itself ran the reads through MiXCR, one entry per CDR3 protein. The repertoire holds some 62,000 distinct CDR3 sequences, with 20% to 25% as singletons. Sequenced here: CD8+ T cells from cultured PBMCs, sampled from culture after CMV antigen stimulation. The chain uses TRBV24-1 and TRBJ1-6; 9 bases fit TRBD1. This receptor was identified in a human donor in good health (CMV status not recorded). Some clones in this sample may be carry-over from other donors' samples. The CDR3 reads CATSSGQGGSPLHF. The CDR3 coding sequence is TGTGCCACCAGCTCGGGACAGGGCGGTTCACCCCTCCACTTT.